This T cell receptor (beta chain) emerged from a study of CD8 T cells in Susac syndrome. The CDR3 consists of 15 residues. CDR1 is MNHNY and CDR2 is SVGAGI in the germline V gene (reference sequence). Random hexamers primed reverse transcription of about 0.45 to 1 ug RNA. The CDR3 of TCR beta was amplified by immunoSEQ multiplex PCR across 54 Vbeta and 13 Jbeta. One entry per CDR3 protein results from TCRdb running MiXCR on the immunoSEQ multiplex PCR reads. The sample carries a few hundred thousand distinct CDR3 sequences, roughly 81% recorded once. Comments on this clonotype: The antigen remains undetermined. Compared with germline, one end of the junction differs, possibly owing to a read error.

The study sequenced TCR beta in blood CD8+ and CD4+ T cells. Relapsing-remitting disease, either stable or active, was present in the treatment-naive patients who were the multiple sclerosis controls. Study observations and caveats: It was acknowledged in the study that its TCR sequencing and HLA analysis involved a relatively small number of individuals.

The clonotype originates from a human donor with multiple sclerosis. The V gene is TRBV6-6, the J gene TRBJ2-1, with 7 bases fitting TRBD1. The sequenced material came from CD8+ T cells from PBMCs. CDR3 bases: TGTGCCAGCAGTTATAGGGACAGAAGCTACAATAAGCAGTTCTTC. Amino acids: CASSYRDRSYNKQFF.